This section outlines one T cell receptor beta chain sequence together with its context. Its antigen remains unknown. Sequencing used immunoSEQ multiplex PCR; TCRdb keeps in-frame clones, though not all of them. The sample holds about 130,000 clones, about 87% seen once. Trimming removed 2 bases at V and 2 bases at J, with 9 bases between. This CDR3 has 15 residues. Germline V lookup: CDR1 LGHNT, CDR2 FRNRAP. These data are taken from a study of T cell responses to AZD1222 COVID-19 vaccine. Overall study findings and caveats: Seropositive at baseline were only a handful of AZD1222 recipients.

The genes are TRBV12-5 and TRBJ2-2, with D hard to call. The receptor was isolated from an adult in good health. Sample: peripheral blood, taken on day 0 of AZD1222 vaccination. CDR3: CASGLTTSNTGELFF. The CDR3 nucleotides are TGTGCTAGTGGTTTGACGACAAGTAACACCGGGGAGCTGTTTTTT.